These 9 T cell receptor beta chains share one sample of origin, sequenced in a study of T-cell memory formation after mild COVID-19. Each CDR3 protein is one row after TCRdb ran MiXCR on the 5' RACE reads. The sample consists of around 300,000 distinct CDR3 sequences, roughly an eighth of them appearing once. The sequenced sample was PBMCs or a T cell subset sorted from them (not recorded which). The receptors shown here come from a man aged 18 to 30 who had mild COVID-19 (a few samples of this study predate the infection). Cell type and time point are not known.

A few counts support this clonotype. The J gene is TRBJ2-2, the V gene TRBV4-2; 7 positions agree with TRBD1. Germline-derived CDR1 and CDR2 are LGHNA and YNFKEQ. The CDR3 length is 16 residues. With 1 base clipped from V and 2 bases from J, the junction kept 4 bases outside the gene matches. CDR3 amino acids: CASSQGGTANTGELFF. CDR3 DNA sequence: TGTGCCAGCAGCCAAGGAGGGACAGCCAACACCGGGGAGCTGTTTTTT.

This chain joins TRBV15 and TRBJ2-5; possible D gene TRBD1, 6 bases. The germline V gene has CDR1 LNHNV and CDR2 YYDKDF (reference sequence). The CDR3 spans 14 residues. Trimming removed 1 base from V and 5 bases from J, with 11 bases in between. The CDR3 nucleotides are TGTGCCACCAGCAGAGTAGGGGGTCGGGAGACCCAGTACTTC. Protein sequence: CATSRVGGRETQYF.

This clonotype was observed a few times. The rearrangement joins TRBV6-4 to TRBJ2-2; no clear D. CDR3 length: 13 amino acids. Looked up from germline, CDR1 is MRHNA and CDR2 is SNTAGT. V was shortened by 5 bases and J by 6 bases, with 10 bases between the two germline ends. The chain's CDR3 is CASSSSFSGELFF. The CDR3 region has the DNA TGTGCCAGCAGTAGCAGTTTCTCCGGGGAGCTGTTTTTT.

The rearrangement joins TRBV5-1 to TRBJ2-3; D unclear. The ends were cut back, 0 bases at V and 5 bases at J, with 10 bases in the middle. The CDR3 spans 14 residues. The germline V gene has CDR1 SGHRS and CDR2 YFSETQ. Here the CDR3 reads CASSLERVEDTQYF. CDR3 in DNA: TGCGCCAGCAGCTTGGAACGGGTCGAAGATACGCAGTATTTT. Together with reference TRBV5-1 and TRBJ2-3, the CDR3 gives the full variable domain: KAGVTQTPRYLIKTRGQQVTLSCSPISGHRSVSWYQQTPGQGLQFLFEYFSETQRNKGNFPGRFSGRQFSNSRSEMNVSTLELGDSALYLCASSLERVEDTQYFGPGTRLTVL.

At least ten counts were recorded for this clonotype. This chain connects TRBV5-1 to TRBJ2-6, with D perhaps TRBD2 (5 bases). V lost 4 bases and J 0 bases, leaving 11 bases between the germline ends. This CDR3 comprises 16 residues. Germline-derived CDR1 and CDR2 are SGHRS and YFSETQ. CDR3 DNA sequence: TGCGCCAGCAGCGAGGCGGGCATCTCTGGGGCCAACGTCCTGACTTTC. Translated: CASSEAGISGANVLTF. The complete variable domain, with remaining parts taken from reference TRBV5-1 and TRBJ2-6, reads KAGVTQTPRYLIKTRGQQVTLSCSPISGHRSVSWYQQTPGQGLQFLFEYFSETQRNKGNFPGRFSGRQFSNSRSEMNVSTLELGDSALYLCASSEAGISGANVLTFGAGSRLTVL.

This chain connects TRBV9 to TRBJ1-5; D not certain. V gave up 0 bases and J gave up 8 bases, with 12 bases separating them. The CDR3 spans 14 residues. Germline V gene data show CDR1 as SGDLS and CDR2 as YYNGEE. CDR3 in DNA: TGTGCCAGCAGCGTAGGTGGAGGGATGAAGCCCCAGCATTTT. Translation gives CASSVGGGMKPQHF.

V is TRBV2 and J is TRBJ2-3, with TRBD1 matching 8 bases. The CDR3 has 16 residues. After removal of 5 bases from V and 3 bases from J, the junction contained 10 bases not matched to a gene. Germline V lookup: CDR1 SNHLY, CDR2 FYNNEI. CDR3 protein: CASSNSQGGGTDTQYF. CDR3 nucleotides: TGTGCCAGCAGTAACTCACAGGGGGGCGGGACAGATACGCAGTATTTT.

This clonotype has just a few counts. The chain is built from TRBV20-1 and TRBJ2-2; 8 bases match TRBD1. The V and J ends lost 3 bases and 6 bases, in that order; junction bases with no gene match: 3. The length of the CDR3 is 13 residues. Germline V lookup: CDR1 DFQATT, CDR2 SNEGSKA (reference sequence). The CDR3 sequence: CSASGTGAGELFF. CDR3 DNA: TGCAGTGCTAGTGGGACAGGTGCCGGGGAGCTGTTTTTT.

The genes are TRBV7-9 and TRBJ1-4, with D perhaps matching TRBD1 (5 bases). Between the trimmed V and J ends, which lost 5 bases and 4 bases, there was a span of 17 bases. Germline CDR1 reads SEHNR; CDR2 reads FQNEAQ (reference sequence). The CDR3 is made up of 16 amino acids. CDR3 in DNA: TGTGCCAGCAGCCCCGGGTCGGAGGGGCGTAATGAAAAACTGTTTTTT. It encodes CASSPGSEGRNEKLFF.